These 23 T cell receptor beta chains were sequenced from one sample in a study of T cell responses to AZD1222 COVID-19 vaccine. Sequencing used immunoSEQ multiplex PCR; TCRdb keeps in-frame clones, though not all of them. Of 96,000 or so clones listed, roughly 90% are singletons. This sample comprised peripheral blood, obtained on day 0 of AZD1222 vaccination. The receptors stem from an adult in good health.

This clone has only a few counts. This CDR3 is CAWRPGISEQFF. The CDR3, as DNA: TGTGCCTGGAGGCCCGGGATAAGTGAGCAGTTCTTC. The rearrangement joins TRBV30 to TRBJ2-1; the D gene is possibly TRBD2 (5 bases). Trimming left V 3 bases short and J 9 bases short, with 12 bases between. CDR3 length equals 12 residues. CDR1 is GTSNPN and CDR2 is SVGIG in the germline V gene (reference sequence).

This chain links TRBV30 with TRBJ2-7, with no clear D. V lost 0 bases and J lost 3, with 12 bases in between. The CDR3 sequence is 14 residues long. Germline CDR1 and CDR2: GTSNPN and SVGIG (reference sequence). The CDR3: CAWSVRLTDYEQYF. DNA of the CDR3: TGTGCCTGGAGTGTACGCCTGACGGACTACGAGCAGTACTTC.

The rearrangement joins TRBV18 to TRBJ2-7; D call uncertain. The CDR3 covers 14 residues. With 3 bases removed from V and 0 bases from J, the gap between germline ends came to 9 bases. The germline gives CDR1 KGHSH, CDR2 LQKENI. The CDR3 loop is CASSPRPSSYEQYF. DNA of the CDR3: TGTGCCAGCTCACCGCGGCCGAGCTCCTACGAGCAGTACTTC.

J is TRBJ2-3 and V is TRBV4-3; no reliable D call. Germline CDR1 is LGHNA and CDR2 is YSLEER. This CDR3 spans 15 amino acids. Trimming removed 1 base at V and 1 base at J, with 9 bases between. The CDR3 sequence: CASSQGGSGTDTQYF. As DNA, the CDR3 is TGCGCCAGCAGCCAAGGTGGCTCCGGCACAGATACGCAGTATTTT.

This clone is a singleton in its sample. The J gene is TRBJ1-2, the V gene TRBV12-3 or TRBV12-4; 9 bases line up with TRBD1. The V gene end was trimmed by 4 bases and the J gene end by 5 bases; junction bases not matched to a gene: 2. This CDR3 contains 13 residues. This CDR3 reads CASSSDRGYGYTF. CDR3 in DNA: TGTGCCAGCAGTTCGGACAGGGGTTATGGCTACACCTTC.

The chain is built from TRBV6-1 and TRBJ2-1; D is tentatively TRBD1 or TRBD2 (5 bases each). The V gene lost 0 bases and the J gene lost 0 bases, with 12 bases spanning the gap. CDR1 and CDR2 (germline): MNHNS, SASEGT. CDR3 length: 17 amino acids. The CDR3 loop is CASSEAFPGTSYNEQFF. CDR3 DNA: TGTGCCAGCAGTGAAGCGTTTCCGGGGACCTCCTACAATGAGCAGTTCTTC.

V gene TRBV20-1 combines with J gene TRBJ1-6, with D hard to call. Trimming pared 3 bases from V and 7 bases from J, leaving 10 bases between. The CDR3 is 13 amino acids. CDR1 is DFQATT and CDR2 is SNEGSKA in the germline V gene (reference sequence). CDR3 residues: CSASSDTNSPLHF. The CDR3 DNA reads TGCAGTGCTAGTAGTGACACCAATTCACCCCTCCACTTT.

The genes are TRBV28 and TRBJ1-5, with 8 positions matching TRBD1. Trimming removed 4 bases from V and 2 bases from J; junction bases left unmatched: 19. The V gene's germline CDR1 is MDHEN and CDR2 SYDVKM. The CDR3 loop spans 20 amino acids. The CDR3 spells CASSYLIGTGGGMGNQPQHF. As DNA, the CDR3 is TGTGCCAGCAGTTACCTAATAGGAACAGGGGGAGGGATGGGCAATCAGCCCCAGCATTTT.

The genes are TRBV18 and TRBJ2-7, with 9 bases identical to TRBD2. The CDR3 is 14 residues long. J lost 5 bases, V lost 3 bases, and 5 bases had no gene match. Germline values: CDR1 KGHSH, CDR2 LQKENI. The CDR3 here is CASSPGLAEDEQYF. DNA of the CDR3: TGTGCCAGCTCACCGGGACTAGCTGAGGACGAGCAGTACTTC. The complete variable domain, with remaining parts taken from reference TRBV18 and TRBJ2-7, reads NAGVMQNPRHLVRRRGQEARLRCSPMKGHSHVYWYRQLPEEGLKFMVYLQKENIIDESGMPKERFSAEFPKEGPSILRIQQVVRGDSAAYFCASSPGLAEDEQYFGPGTRLTVT.

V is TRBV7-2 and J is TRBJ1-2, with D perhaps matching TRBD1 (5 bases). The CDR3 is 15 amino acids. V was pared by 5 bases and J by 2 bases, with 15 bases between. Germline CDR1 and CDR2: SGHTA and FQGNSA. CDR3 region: CASSQDTWANYGYTF. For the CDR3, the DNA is TGTGCCAGCAGCCAGGACACCTGGGCAAACTATGGCTACACCTTC.

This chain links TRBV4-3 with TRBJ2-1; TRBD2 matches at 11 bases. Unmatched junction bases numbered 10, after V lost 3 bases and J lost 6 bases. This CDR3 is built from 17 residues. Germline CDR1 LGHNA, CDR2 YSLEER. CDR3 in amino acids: CASSQALAGGPFNEQFF. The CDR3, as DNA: TGCGCCAGCAGCCAGGCCTTAGCGGGAGGGCCCTTCAATGAGCAGTTCTTC.

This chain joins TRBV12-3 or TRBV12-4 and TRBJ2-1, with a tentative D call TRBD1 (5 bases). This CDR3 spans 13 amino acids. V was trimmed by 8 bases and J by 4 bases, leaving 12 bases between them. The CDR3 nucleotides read TGTGCCAGCCTCTCGCAGGGATACAATGAGCAGTTCTTC. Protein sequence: CASLSQGYNEQFF.

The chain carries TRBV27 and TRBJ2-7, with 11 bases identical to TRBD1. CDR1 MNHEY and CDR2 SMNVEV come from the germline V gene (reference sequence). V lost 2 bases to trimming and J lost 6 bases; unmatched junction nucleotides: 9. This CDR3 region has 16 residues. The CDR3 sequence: CASSLVSGTGGSEQYF. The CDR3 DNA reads TGTGCCAGCAGTTTAGTAAGCGGGACAGGGGGATCCGAGCAGTACTTC.

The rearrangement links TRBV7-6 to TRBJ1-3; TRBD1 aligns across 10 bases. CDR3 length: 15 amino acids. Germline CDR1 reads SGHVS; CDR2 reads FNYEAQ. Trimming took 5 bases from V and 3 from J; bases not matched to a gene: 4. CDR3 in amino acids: CASSHGQGVGNTIYF. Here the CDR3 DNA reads TGTGCCAGCAGCCATGGACAGGGGGTTGGAAACACCATATATTTT. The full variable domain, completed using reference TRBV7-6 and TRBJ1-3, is GAGVSQSPRYKVTKRGQDVALRCDPISGHVSLYWYRQALGQGPEFLTYFNYEAQQDKSGLPNDRFSAERPEGSISTLTIQRTEQRDSAMYRCASSHGQGVGNTIYFGEGSWLTVV.

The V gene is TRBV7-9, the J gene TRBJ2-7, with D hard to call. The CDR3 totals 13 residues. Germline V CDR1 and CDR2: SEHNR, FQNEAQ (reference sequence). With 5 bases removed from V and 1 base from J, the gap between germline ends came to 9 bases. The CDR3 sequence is CASSPDGSYEQYF. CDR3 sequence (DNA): TGTGCCAGCAGCCCCGACGGGTCCTACGAGCAGTACTTC.

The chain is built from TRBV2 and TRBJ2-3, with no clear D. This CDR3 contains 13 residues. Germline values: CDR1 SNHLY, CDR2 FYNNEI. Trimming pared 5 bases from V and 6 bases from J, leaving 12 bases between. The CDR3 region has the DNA TGTGCCAGCAGTTTCGGTGATAGTGATACGCAGTATTTT. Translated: CASSFGDSDTQYF. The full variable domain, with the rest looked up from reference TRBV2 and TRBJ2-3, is EPEVTQTPSHQVTQMGQEVILRCVPISNHLYFYWYRQILGQKVEFLVSFYNNEISEKSEIFDDQFSVERPDGSNFTLKIRSTKLEDSAMYFCASSFGDSDTQYFGPGTRLTVL.

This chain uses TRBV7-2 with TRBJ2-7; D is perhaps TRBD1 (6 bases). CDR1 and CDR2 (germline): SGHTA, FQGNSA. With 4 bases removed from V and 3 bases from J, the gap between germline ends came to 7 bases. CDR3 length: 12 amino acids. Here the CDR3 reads CASSYRDYEQYF. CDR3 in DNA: TGTGCCAGCAGCTACAGGGACTACGAGCAGTACTTC. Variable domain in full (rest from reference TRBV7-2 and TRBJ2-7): GAGVSQSPSNKVTEKGKDVELRCDPISGHTALYWYRQSLGQGLEFLIYFQGNSAPDKSGLPSDRFSAERTGGSVSTLTIQRTQQEDSAVYLCASSYRDYEQYFGPGTRLTVT.

Here the CDR3 DNA reads TGTGCCAGCAGCCAAGGGGGGAGCATGGCAGATACGCAGTATTTT. It specifies CASSQGGSMADTQYF. This chain joins TRBV3-1 (or the pseudogene TRBV3-2) and TRBJ2-3; D may be TRBD1 or TRBD2 (5 bases each). Germline lookup yields CDR1 LGHDT and CDR2 YNNKEL (reference sequence). The V and J ends lost 1 base and 4 bases respectively, with 12 bases between them. This CDR3 spans 15 amino acids.

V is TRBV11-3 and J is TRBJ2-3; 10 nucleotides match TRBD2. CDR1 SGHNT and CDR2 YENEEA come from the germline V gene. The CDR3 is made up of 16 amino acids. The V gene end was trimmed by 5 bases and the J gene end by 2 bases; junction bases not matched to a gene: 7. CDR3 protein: CASSPGLADHTDTQYF. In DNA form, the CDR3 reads TGTGCCAGCAGCCCAGGACTAGCGGACCACACAGATACGCAGTATTTT. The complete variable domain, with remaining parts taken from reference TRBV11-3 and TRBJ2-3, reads EAGVVQSPRYKIIEKKQPVAFWCNPISGHNTLYWYLQNLGQGPELLIRYENEEAVDDSQLPKDRFSAERLKGVDSTLKIQPAELGDSAVYLCASSPGLADHTDTQYFGPGTRLTVL.

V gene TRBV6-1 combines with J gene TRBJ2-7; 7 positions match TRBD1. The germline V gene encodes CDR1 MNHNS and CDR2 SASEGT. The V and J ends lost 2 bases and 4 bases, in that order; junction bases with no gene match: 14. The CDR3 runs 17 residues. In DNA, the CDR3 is TGTGCCAGCAGTGAACCTGTTGTGAGGACAGGTGGGTACGAGCAGTACTTC. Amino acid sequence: CASSEPVVRTGGYEQYF.

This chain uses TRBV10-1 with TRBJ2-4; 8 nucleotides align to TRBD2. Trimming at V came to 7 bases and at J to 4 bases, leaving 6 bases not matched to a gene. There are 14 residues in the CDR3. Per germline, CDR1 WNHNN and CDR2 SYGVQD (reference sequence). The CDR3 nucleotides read TGCGCCAGCATTAGAGCGGGAGTTAAAAACATTCAGTACTTC. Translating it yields CASIRAGVKNIQYF.

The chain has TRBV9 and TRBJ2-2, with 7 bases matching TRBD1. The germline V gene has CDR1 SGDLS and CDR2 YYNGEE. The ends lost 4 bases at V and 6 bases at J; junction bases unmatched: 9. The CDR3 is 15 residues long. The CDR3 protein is CASSNQGVVAGELFF. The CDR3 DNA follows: TGTGCCAGCAGCAACCAGGGGGTTGTGGCCGGGGAGCTGTTTTTT.

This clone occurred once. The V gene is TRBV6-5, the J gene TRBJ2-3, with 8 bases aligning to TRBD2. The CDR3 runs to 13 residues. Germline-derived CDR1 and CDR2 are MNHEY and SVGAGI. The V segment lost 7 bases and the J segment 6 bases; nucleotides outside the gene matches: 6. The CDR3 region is CASNNPGGDTQYF. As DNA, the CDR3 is TGTGCCAGCAATAACCCGGGGGGGGATACGCAGTATTTT.